This TCR beta chain is from a study of T cells after yellow fever vaccination. Whole-study results and caveats: Clones from primary vaccination mostly reappeared after the booster (less than 98% CD4, approximately 86% CD8). Abundant contaminating clonotypes from the bulk population could appear in FACS-sorted repertoires.

The CDR3 has 14 amino acids. Germline V CDR1 and CDR2: MNHEY, SVGEGT. Trimming took 6 bases from V and 2 from J; bases not matched to a gene: 6. Comment on this clonotype: The antigen is not known.

TCRdb ran MiXCR on the 5' RACE reads and lists one entry per CDR3 protein. The sample shows a few hundred thousand distinct CDR3 sequences, 3.5% to 4.5% of them seen only once. This clonotype was sampled from a man younger than 35 who received the YFV17D yellow fever vaccine. Sequencing was performed on PBMCs, taken 5 days after the yellow fever booster vaccination. The chain combines TRBV6-2 or TRBV6-3 with TRBJ2-7, with TRBD1 matching over 8 bases. The CDR3 sequence: CASSRQGLTYEQYF. DNA of the CDR3: TGTGCCAGCAGCCGACAGGGGCTAACCTACGAGCAGTACTTC.